This entry concerns a single T cell receptor beta chain. These data are taken from a study of blood T cell repertoires in COVID-19. Study overall: Whether acute or convalescent, the COVID-19 samples came from the United States, Italy and Spain. T cells, B-cell-depleted T cells, or PBMCs provided the cDNA or gDNA that served as material.

V lost 2 bases to trimming and J lost 2 bases, with 9 bases between them. CDR1 and CDR2 (germline): MNHEY, SVGAGI. The CDR3 contains 15 residues. Original analysis: Estimation of nucleated cell counts was performed using reference gene primer amplification. The protocol was immunoSEQ multiplex PCR, while the TCRdb copy is restricted to in-frame clones and leaves out a portion. The DNA gave D and trimming, while V, J and clone size come from that table. Of approximately 150,000 clones in the sample, about 87% are singletons; the top ten hold about 1.5%. Sequenced: peripheral blood. The rearrangement links TRBV6-5 to TRBJ2-2; D remains ambiguous. The clonotype comes from a woman between 50 and 59 years old with acute or convalescent COVID-19. Here the CDR3 reads CASSYLVQNTGELFF. The CDR3 DNA reads as TGTGCCAGCAGTTACCTAGTCCAAAACACCGGGGAGCTGTTTTTT.